The clone carrying this T cell receptor (beta chain) was seen only once. The antigen is not known. The source of the sample is a study of T cells in localized non-small cell lung cancer. Study findings and constraints: Measurement of T cell clonality placed uninvolved adjacent lung highest, above the level in tumor. Median about 58 top-100 tumor clones were shared with paired adjacent lung.

Germline V CDR1 and CDR2: SGHRS, YFSETQ. The CDR3 totals 14 residues. V shed 7 bases and J 5 bases; nucleotides not matched to a gene: 6. Data came from immunoSEQ multiplex PCR; TCRdb stores just in-frame clones and leaves some out. There are about 15,000 clones in the sample; about 87% occur only once, and 27% lies in the top ten. The source was peripheral blood mononuclear cells, collected before any cancer treatment. The source of this sequence is a male donor at least 60 years old with stage II lung adenocarcinoma. The chain recombines TRBV5-1 with TRBJ2-3; 11 bases are shared with TRBD2. The CDR3 DNA reads TGCGCCAGCTCCCTGACTAGCGGGAAAGATACGCAGTATTTT. Its protein is CASSLTSGKDTQYF.